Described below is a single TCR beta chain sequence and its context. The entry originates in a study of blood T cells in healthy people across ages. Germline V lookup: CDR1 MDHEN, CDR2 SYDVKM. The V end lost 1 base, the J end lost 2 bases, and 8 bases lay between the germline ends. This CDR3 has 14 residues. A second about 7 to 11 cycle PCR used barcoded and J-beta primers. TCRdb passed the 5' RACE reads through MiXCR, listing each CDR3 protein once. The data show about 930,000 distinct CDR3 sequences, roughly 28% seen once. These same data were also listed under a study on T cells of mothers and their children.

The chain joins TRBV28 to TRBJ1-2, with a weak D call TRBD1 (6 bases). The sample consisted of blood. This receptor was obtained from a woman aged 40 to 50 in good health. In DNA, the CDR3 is TGTGCCAGCAGTTTATTTACAGGGAACTATGGCTACACCTTC. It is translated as CASSLFTGNYGYTF.